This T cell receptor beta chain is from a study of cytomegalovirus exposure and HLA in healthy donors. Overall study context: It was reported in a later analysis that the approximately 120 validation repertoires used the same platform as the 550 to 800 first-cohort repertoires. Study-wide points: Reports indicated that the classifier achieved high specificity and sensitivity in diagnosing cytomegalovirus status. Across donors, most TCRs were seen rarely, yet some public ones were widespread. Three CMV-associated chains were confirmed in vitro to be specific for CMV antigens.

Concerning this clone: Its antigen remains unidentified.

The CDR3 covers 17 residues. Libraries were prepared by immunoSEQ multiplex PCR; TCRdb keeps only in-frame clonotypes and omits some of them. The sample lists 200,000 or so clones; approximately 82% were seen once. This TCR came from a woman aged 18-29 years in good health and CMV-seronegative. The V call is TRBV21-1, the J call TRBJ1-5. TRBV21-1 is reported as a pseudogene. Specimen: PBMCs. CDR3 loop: CASSKDGGQGCNQPQHF. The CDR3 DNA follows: TGTGCCAGCAGCAAAGACGGGGGGCAGGGATGCAATCAGCCCCAGCATTTT.